These 6 T cell receptor beta chains came from one sample sequenced in a study of blood T cells in healthy people across ages. A second PCR of 7 to 11 cycles used a sample-barcoded 5' primer and a J-beta primer mix. TCRdb called the 5' RACE reads again in MiXCR, with one record for every CDR3 protein. The profile covers fewer than 2,000,000 distinct CDR3 sequences, with around 40% appearing a single time and under 25% taken by the ten largest. The source material was blood. These TCRs come from a human donor in good health.

The gene calls are TRBV5-5 and TRBJ2-3; 10 nucleotides match TRBD2. The germline gives CDR1 SGHKS, CDR2 YYEKEE (reference sequence). The V gene end was trimmed by 4 bases and the J gene end by 5 bases; junction bases not matched to a gene: 10. The CDR3 length is 16 residues. CDR3 region: CASSGMSGGAGDTQYF. CDR3 DNA sequence: TGTGCCAGCAGCGGAATGAGCGGGGGGGCCGGAGATACGCAGTATTTT.

The chain employs TRBV18 and TRBJ1-5; 9 bases match TRBD1. The CDR3 totals 15 residues. The V gene end was trimmed by 6 bases and the J gene end by 3 bases; junction bases not matched to a gene: 6. Per germline, CDR1 KGHSH and CDR2 LQKENI. The chain's CDR3 is CASSLGQGNNQPQHF. The CDR3 DNA reads TGTGCCAGCTCCCTGGGACAGGGCAACAATCAGCCCCAGCATTTT. The whole variable domain, remainder taken from reference TRBV18 and TRBJ1-5, is NAGVMQNPRHLVRRRGQEARLRCSPMKGHSHVYWYRQLPEEGLKFMVYLQKENIIDESGMPKERFSAEFPKEGPSILRIQQVVRGDSAAYFCASSLGQGNNQPQHFGDGTRLSIL.

This clonotype showed up many times. V usage is TRBV7-3 and J usage is TRBJ2-3; no reliable D call. Germline CDR1 is SGHTA and CDR2 is FQGTGA. The V end lost 0 bases, the J end lost 0 bases, and 7 bases lay between the germline ends. The CDR3 covers 15 residues. The CDR3 coding sequence is TGTGCCAGCAGCTTAACCAGTGCTAGCACAGATACGCAGTATTTT. This gives the protein CASSLTSASTDTQYF.

Only a few counts were recorded for this clonotype. The rearrangement links TRBV10-3 to TRBJ1-2; the D gene is possibly TRBD1 (5 bases). This CDR3 spans 12 amino acids. CDR1 and CDR2 (germline): ENHRY, SYGVKD. V shed 0 bases and J shed 8 bases, with 7 bases lying between them. CDR3 sequence (DNA): TGTGCCATCAGTGAGTCGAGGGACGGCTACACCTTC. Its translation: CAISESRDGYTF.

This clonotype has more than one count but fewer than ten. CDR3 DNA: TGTGCCAGCAGAAGACAGAAATCCAGGGAGACCCAGTACTTC. Residues: CASRRQKSRETQYF. The genes are TRBV28 and TRBJ2-5, with D possibly TRBD1 on 5 matching bases. Deletions cut 6 bases from V and 5 bases from J, with 16 bases between. Germline V gene data show CDR1 as MDHEN and CDR2 as SYDVKM. The CDR3 extends over 14 amino acids. Variable domain in full (rest from reference TRBV28 and TRBJ2-5): DVKVTQSSRYLVKRTGEKVFLECVQDMDHENMFWYRQDPGLGLRLIYFSYDVKMKEKGDIPEGYSVSREKKERFSLILESASTNQTSMYLCASRRQKSRETQYFGPGTRLLVL.

The chain links TRBV7-3 to TRBJ2-1, with a tentative D call TRBD1 (7 bases). The CDR3 contains 14 residues. The ends were cut back, 4 bases at V and 5 bases at J, with 12 bases in the middle. The germline gives CDR1 SGHTA, CDR2 FQGTGA. The CDR3 here is CASSSPGGHNEQFF. CDR3 sequence (DNA): TGTGCCAGCAGCTCCCCAGGGGGGCACAATGAGCAGTTCTTC.